The present T cell receptor beta chain was sequenced within a study of blood T cell repertoires in COVID-19 (dated by TCRdb to 2020 to 2021). About the investigation overall: Samples covering the acute and convalescent phases of COVID-19 were provided by collaborators in the United States, Italy and Spain. A freely available public database, intended as a resource for researchers studying the immune response to SARS-CoV-2, is where the repertoires were released. Where available, HLA class I and class II types were taken from metadata supplied by the sample provider and were not determined by assay-based typing. A de-identified subject ID, COVID-19 status, age in years and sex were almost always included in the sample metadata. Subjects who had been exposed to COVID-19, were actively infected with it, or had recovered from it provided the deeply sampled blood TCRbeta repertoires that made up the dataset. The material from the prospective study consisted of cDNA or gDNA derived from T cells, B-cell-depleted T cells, or PBMCs. The samples were drawn from two sources: the first 160 participants of the ongoing ImmuneRACE study, and 950 to 1,500 subjects contributed by 6 global collaborators. The research as a whole found: Clinical and demographic metadata were provided uncurated, with the amount varying by source and participant.

Each collaborating institution followed its own protocols to collect whole blood in K2EDTA tubes. For TCRbeta analysis, collaborators shipped samples in one of three forms: frozen whole blood, isolated PBMCs, or DNA extracted from either of those sample types. Taken from cysteine to phenylalanine, the CDR3 has 18 residues. Just CDR3 DNA is preserved here, 54 bases in frame from base 1. CDR1 and CDR2 were assigned from the germline V gene as SGHTA and FQGTGA. Ends trimmed: V by 5 bases, J by 5 bases; bases unmatched to a gene: 17. Concerning this clone: Its antigen remains undetermined. Base qualities are not provided; no much larger clone lies one nucleotide away.

TCRbeta CDR3 regions were amplified from genomic DNA by means of the immunoSEQ Assay, a bias-controlled multiplex PCR. The study's processing was this. The number of nucleated cells in each sample was estimated from the amplification of reference gene primers within the assay. To quantify the absolute abundance of each unique TCRbeta CDR3 rearrangement, sequence reads were collapsed and filtered. For each sample, productive Simpson clonality was calculated as the square root of Simpson's diversity index over productive rearrangements. The table was pulled from immuneACCESS by TCRdb, which kept in-frame rearrangements only. Such tables lose some clones; where checked, under half of the loss comes from unresolved V genes, and the rest has no known cause. The V and J calls and clone size were taken over from that table, and D and trimming were inferred from the DNA. The sample table contains approximately 72,000 clones; only one count was recorded for more than 75% of them. About an eighth of the sample is held by the ten biggest clonotypes.

The sequence is built from TRBV7-3 and TRBJ2-1, and TRBD2 aligns with 8 junction nucleotides. The sequence was collected from a woman in her fifties or sixties with acute or convalescent COVID-19. The material sequenced was peripheral blood. The DNA sequence is as follows: TGTGCCAGCAGCCCCGCGGGTAGCGGGGTAGGGGTAAACAATGAGCAGTTCTTC. This codes for CASSPAGSGVGVNNEQFF.